The entry that follows covers one T cell receptor (beta chain) sequence. This record comes from a study of cytomegalovirus exposure and HLA in healthy donors. There are 14 residues in the CDR3. The ends were cut back, 4 bases at V and 2 bases at J, with 12 bases in the middle. Germline V gene lookup returns CDR1 SGHTA and CDR2 FQGNSA. Researchers ran the PCR with 60 Vbeta and 13 Jbeta primers. TCRdb's copy holds only in-frame clones and misses some; the assay was immunoSEQ multiplex PCR. The sample has around 130,000 clones, roughly 88% seen once. Source material: PBMCs. The TCR comes from a young woman in good health and CMV-seropositive. The chain combines TRBV7-2 with TRBJ2-7, with D possibly being TRBD1 (5 bases). CDR3: CASSSLDTAYEQYF. CDR3 DNA: TGTGCCAGCAGCTCCCTGGACACTGCCTACGAGCAGTACTTC.